The clone carrying this TCR beta chain was seen many times. TCRdb re-called the 5' RACE reads through MiXCR, storing one row per CDR3 protein. There are 34,000 or so distinct CDR3 sequences in the sample; 20% to 30% occur only once, and about 2% lies in the top ten. The CDR3 sequence is 14 residues long. Germline V gene lookup returns CDR1 MNHEY and CDR2 SMNVEV (reference sequence). V was clipped by 5 bases and J by 5 bases, with 12 bases between them. Treg sorting used a CD4+CD25+CD127-/low gate. Sequenced sample: tumor-infiltrating Tregs sorted from the breast tumor. The source is a female donor with breast cancer. The chain has TRBV27 and TRBJ2-2, with D unresolved. The CDR3 DNA follows: TGTGCCAGCAGTCCCTATACTCGGACCGGGGAGCTGTTTTTT. Residues: CASSPYTRTGELFF.